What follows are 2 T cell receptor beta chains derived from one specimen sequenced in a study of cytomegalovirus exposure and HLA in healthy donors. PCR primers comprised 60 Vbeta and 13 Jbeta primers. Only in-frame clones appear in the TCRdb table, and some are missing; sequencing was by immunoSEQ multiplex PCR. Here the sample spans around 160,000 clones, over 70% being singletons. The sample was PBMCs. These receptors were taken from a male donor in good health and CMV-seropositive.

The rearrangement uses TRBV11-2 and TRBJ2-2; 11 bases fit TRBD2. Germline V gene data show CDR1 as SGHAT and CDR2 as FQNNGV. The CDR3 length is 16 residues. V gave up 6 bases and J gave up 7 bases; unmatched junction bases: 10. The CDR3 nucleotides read TGTGCCAGCAGGGGACTAGCGGTAGGAAGGAACGGGGAGCTGTTTTTT. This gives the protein CASRGLAVGRNGELFF.

CDR3 DNA: TGTGCCAGCAGCGTAAGCGGGGGGAATATCTACGAGCAGTACTTC. Its protein is CASSVSGGNIYEQYF. The chain recombines TRBV9 with TRBJ2-7; 9 bases line up with TRBD2. The CDR3 covers 15 residues. Germline-derived CDR1 and CDR2 are SGDLS and YYNGEE. The V and J ends lost 1 base and 3 bases, in that order; junction bases with no gene match: 5.